These 24 T cell receptor beta chains came from one sample sequenced in a study of CD8+CD57+ T cells in acquired aplastic anemia (dated by TCRdb to 2017 to 2018). Patients chosen for sequencing had shown expansion of CD8+CD57+ cells by flow cytometry. TCRdb records Illumina HiSeq 2000 as the sequencer. Genomic DNA served as template for TCR beta VDJ combination and CDR3 sequence profiling. Using fastp trimming at Q25 and MiXCR clonotype assembly, TCRdb reanalyzed the public sequencing data and kept in-frame beta chains. When rows share a CDR3 protein, they turn into one entry using the most common DNA and genes. The sample has 160,000 or so distinct CDR3 sequences on record, roughly 48% of them singletons. About 30% of the sample is held by the ten biggest clonotypes. What was sequenced was sorted CD4+, CD8+, or CD8+CD57+ T cells (not recorded which) from PBMCs. The receptors derive from a human donor with aplastic anemia.

This clonotype was seen at least ten times. The genes are TRBV9 and TRBJ2-2, with D possibly called TRBD1 or TRBD2 (6 bases each). Germline V gene lookup returns CDR1 SGDLS and CDR2 YYNGEE. CDR3 length: 12 residues. Trimming stripped 4 bases from V and 9 bases from J, with 10 bases between. CDR3 bases: TGTGCCAGCAGCTCCGGGGGCCGGGAGCTGTTTTTT. It codes for CASSSGGRELFF.

This clonotype has more than one count but fewer than ten. This chain uses TRBV7-2 with TRBJ2-5; TRBD1 matches at 10 bases. The CDR3 is 14 amino acids. Germline assignment: CDR1 SGHTA and CDR2 FQGNSA. V was clipped by 5 bases and J by 7 bases; unmatched bases: 7. The CDR3 reads CASSQDRGKGTQYF. The CDR3 DNA follows: TGTGCCAGCAGCCAGGACAGGGGGAAGGGGACCCAGTACTTC.

A single count supports this clonotype. The chain joins TRBV14 to TRBJ2-3, with 7 positions matching TRBD2. Germline V lookup: CDR1 SGHDN, CDR2 FVKESK. The CDR3 is 12 amino acids. Losses at the gene ends were 4 bases for V and 11 bases for J; bases not matched to a gene: 6. The CDR3 here is CASSPGGNEQYF. CDR3 DNA: TGTGCCAGCAGCCCCGGGGGGAATGAGCAGTATTTT.

The chain's CDR3 is CAISEGNEQYF. The CDR3 bases are TGTGCCATCAGCGAGGGGAACGAGCAGTACTTC. The chain is built from TRBV10-3 and TRBJ2-7, with D perhaps given as TRBD1 or TRBD2 (5 bases each). The ends were cut back, 6 bases at V and 5 bases at J, with 8 bases in the middle. Germline CDR1 ENHRY, CDR2 SYGVKD. There are 11 residues in the CDR3.

Turning to this clonotype: A much bigger clone sits one base away, suggesting this may be a read error. V and J are TRBV6-6 and TRBJ1-1; no clear D gene. There are 11 residues in the CDR3. Germline lookup yields CDR1 MNHNY and CDR2 SVGAGI (reference sequence). V lost 2 bases and J 8 bases, leaving 6 bases between the germline ends. The CDR3 region is CASSYGREAFF. As DNA, the CDR3 is TGTGCCAGCAGTTACGGGCGGGAAGCTTTCTTT.

The rearrangement joins TRBV5-1 to TRBJ2-2; D uncertain. The CDR3 has 8 amino acids. Germline values: CDR1 SGHRS, CDR2 YFSETQ. With 5 bases removed from V and 13 bases from J, the gap between germline ends came to 3 bases. The CDR3 here is CASRGLFF. CDR3 coding DNA: TGCGCCAGCAGGGGGCTGTTTTTT.

The chain couples TRBV9 to TRBJ2-7; D perhaps matches TRBD2 (6 bases). The CDR3 covers 16 residues. Trimming took off 0 bases at V and 5 bases at J, with 18 bases between the two ends. Germline V lookup: CDR1 SGDLS, CDR2 YYNGEE. This CDR3 reads CASSVEGRQGADEQYF. For the CDR3, the DNA is TGTGCCAGCAGCGTAGAGGGGAGGCAGGGAGCGGACGAGCAGTACTTC.

In the case of this clonotype: This likely comes from a read error, as the CDR3 has no conserved phenylalanine or tryptophan at its end. CDR3 DNA sequence: TGCAGCGCGCAGACAGGGGCGGCGTACGAGCAGTACCTC. It codes for CSAQTGAAYEQYL. The chain recombines TRBV29-1 with TRBJ2-7, with 8 nucleotides matching TRBD1. Germline CDR1 is SQVTM and CDR2 is ANQGSEA. V trimming: 7 bases; J trimming: 4 bases; junction bases outside the gene matches: 9. The CDR3 runs 13 residues.

This clonotype came up many times. This chain uses TRBV7-2 with TRBJ2-2, with D perhaps matching TRBD1 (6 bases). The CDR3 sequence is 18 residues long. The ends were cut back, 5 bases at V and 2 bases at J, with 21 bases in the middle. From germline, CDR1 is SGHTA and CDR2 FQGNSA. The CDR3 DNA reads TGTGCCAGCAGCCCCATCGCCGCCAGGGGCCCCAACACCGGGGAGCTGTTTTTT. Protein: CASSPIAARGPNTGELFF.

In its sample, this clonotype was seen many times. This sequence joins TRBV9 and TRBJ2-5; 9 bases are shared with TRBD2. CDR3 size: 14 residues. The V and J ends lost 3 bases and 5 bases, in that order; junction bases with no gene match: 5. CDR1 and CDR2 (germline): SGDLS, YYNGEE. The CDR3 spells CASSEAGGSETQYF. The CDR3 DNA follows: TGTGCCAGCAGCGAAGCGGGAGGCAGTGAGACCCAGTACTTC.

The CDR3 nucleotides are TGTGCCATCAGTGAGTCAGAGGGTTGGGAGACCCAGTACTTC. Its translation is CAISESEGWETQYF. The rearrangement joins TRBV10-3 to TRBJ2-5; D is possibly TRBD2 (5 bases). V was pared by 0 bases and J by 5 bases, with 10 bases between. The CDR3 sequence is 14 residues long. Germline V CDR1 and CDR2: ENHRY, SYGVKD.

CDR3 coding DNA: TGTGCCAGTAGTACCAGGACAGGGTTCGAGCAGTACTTC. Translating it yields CASSTRTGFEQYF. The V and J genes are TRBV19 and TRBJ2-7; 8 bases are shared with TRBD1. This CDR3 region has 13 residues. Per germline, CDR1 LNHDA and CDR2 SQIVND (reference sequence). J gave up 6 bases and V 4 bases, and 5 bases lay outside the gene matches.

This clonotype was seen many times. V usage is TRBV19 and J usage is TRBJ1-1, with a tentative D call TRBD1 (5 bases). From germline, CDR1 is LNHDA and CDR2 SQIVND (reference sequence). This CDR3 region has 11 residues. Written as DNA, the CDR3 is TGTGGAACCTCGGGGGGCACTGAAGCTTTCTTT. Translation gives CGTSGGTEAFF.

The chain joins TRBV20-1 to TRBJ2-6; D remains ambiguous. V was trimmed by 2 bases and J by 4 bases, leaving 3 bases between them. Looked up from germline, CDR1 is DFQATT and CDR2 is SNEGSKA (reference sequence). The CDR3 contains 12 residues. The CDR3 DNA sequence: TGCAGTGCTAGAACCGGGGCCAACGTCCTGACTTTC. This translates into CSARTGANVLTF.

This clonotype was recorded a few times. The chain has TRBV15 and TRBJ2-1; 7 nucleotides align to TRBD1. The CDR3 is 14 residues long. CDR1 LNHNV and CDR2 YYDKDF come from the germline V gene (reference sequence). Germline trimming cut 4 bases from V and 7 bases from J; bases unmatched to any gene: 7. The CDR3, as DNA: TGTGCCACCAGCACGAGGACAGGCCCTAATGAGCAGTTCTTC. It codes for CATSTRTGPNEQFF.

The V gene is TRBV4-1, the J gene TRBJ1-2, with TRBD1 as a possible D gene (5 bases). With 0 bases removed from V and 4 bases from J, the gap between germline ends came to 15 bases. Germline V lookup: CDR1 MGHRA, CDR2 YSYEKL. This CDR3 has 16 amino acids. The chain's CDR3 is CASSQEGVLGGYGYTF. Written as DNA, the CDR3 is TGCGCCAGCAGCCAAGAGGGGGTTCTGGGCGGCTATGGCTACACCTTC.

This rearrangement joins TRBV15 to TRBJ2-1; TRBD2 matches 11 bases. V was clipped by 3 bases and J by 10 bases; unmatched bases: 5. Germline assignment: CDR1 LNHNV and CDR2 YYDKDF (reference sequence). The CDR3 covers 14 residues. This CDR3 is CATSSLAGGEEQFF. As DNA, the CDR3 is TGTGCCACCAGCAGCCTAGCGGGAGGAGAAGAGCAGTTCTTC.

This clonotype appeared many times. The J gene is TRBJ2-7, the V gene TRBV7-9; 13 nucleotides line up with TRBD2. Germline V lookup: CDR1 SEHNR, CDR2 FQNEAQ (reference sequence). This CDR3 is built from 14 residues. The trim removed 1 base at V and 8 bases at J, leaving 2 bases unmatched. The CDR3 here is CASSLETSGRKQYF. The CDR3 DNA reads as TGTGCCAGCAGCTTAGAGACTAGCGGGAGGAAGCAGTACTTC.

Comment on this clonotype: The CDR3 end shows no conserved phenylalanine or tryptophan, and so a read error is likely. The chain has TRBV7-9 and TRBJ1-3; D not resolved. V was pared by 11 bases and J by 4 bases, with 18 bases between. Germline CDR1 is SEHNR and CDR2 is FQNEAQ (reference sequence). This CDR3 is 14 amino acids long. CDR3 amino acids: CAWSQVDVGNTIYS. In DNA, the CDR3 is TGTGCCTGGAGTCAGGTGGACGTGGGAAACACCATATATTCT.

A remark on this clonotype: The junction departs from germline at one end; a sequencing error may be responsible. This chain connects TRBV15 to TRBJ1-1, with 7 bases lining up with TRBD1. Germline assignment: CDR1 LNHNV and CDR2 YYDKDF (reference sequence). The CDR3 has 13 amino acids. In nucleotides, the CDR3 is TGTGCCGCCAGCCTTACAGGGGTCACTGAAGCGTTCTTT. It translates to CAASLTGVTEAFF.

The rearrangement links TRBV30 to TRBJ2-6, with D perhaps being TRBD1 or TRBD2 (5 bases each). The V gene lost 4 bases and the J gene lost 9 bases, with 19 bases spanning the gap. This CDR3 contains 15 residues. From germline, CDR1 is GTSNPN and CDR2 SVGIG (reference sequence). CDR3 in DNA: TGTGCCTGGAACTCCGGGGTAGGGACCCACAACGTCCTGACTTTC. Encoded protein: CAWNSGVGTHNVLTF. The entire variable domain, with the rest obtained from reference TRBV30 and TRBJ2-6, is as follows: SQTIHQWPATLVQPVGSPLSLECTVEGTSNPNLYWYRQAAGRGLQLLFYSVGIGQISSEVPQNLSASRPQDRQFILSSKKLLLSDSGFYLCAWNSGVGTHNVLTFGAGSRLTVL.

This clonotype has ten or more counts. This sequence joins TRBV7-3 and TRBJ2-2; D call uncertain. The CDR3 spans 12 residues. Trimming took off 8 bases at V and 0 bases at J, with 4 bases between the two ends. Per the germline V gene, CDR1 is SGHTA and CDR2 is FQGTGA. The CDR3 protein is CASGANTGELFF. In nucleotides, the CDR3 is TGTGCCAGCGGGGCGAACACCGGGGAGCTGTTTTTT.

This rearrangement joins TRBV3-1 to TRBJ2-1; 7 bases agree with TRBD2. The V gene end was trimmed by 0 bases and the J gene end by 10 bases; junction bases not matched to a gene: 18. Germline V gene lookup returns CDR1 LGHDT and CDR2 YNNKEL (reference sequence). The CDR3 consists of 18 residues. The CDR3 DNA reads TGTGCCAGCAGCCAAGATACTTCTCTAGCGGAAGGGCCCCAGGAGCAGTTCTTC. Protein product: CASSQDTSLAEGPQEQFF.

In this sample, this clonotype turned up many times. The rearrangement links TRBV2 to TRBJ1-4, with D perhaps TRBD1 (5 bases). V was clipped by 8 bases and J by 8 bases, with 15 bases between them. CDR3 length: 13 amino acids. Germline V lookup: CDR1 SNHLY, CDR2 FYNNEI. The CDR3 DNA is TGTGCCAGCGAAGCAGGGCAAAGGGAAAAACTGTTTTTT. Its translation is CASEAGQREKLFF. Variable domain in full (rest from reference TRBV2 and TRBJ1-4): EPEVTQTPSHQVTQMGQEVILRCVPISNHLYFYWYRQILGQKVEFLVSFYNNEISEKSEIFDDQFSVERPDGSNFTLKIRSTKLEDSAMYFCASEAGQREKLFFGSGTQLSVL.